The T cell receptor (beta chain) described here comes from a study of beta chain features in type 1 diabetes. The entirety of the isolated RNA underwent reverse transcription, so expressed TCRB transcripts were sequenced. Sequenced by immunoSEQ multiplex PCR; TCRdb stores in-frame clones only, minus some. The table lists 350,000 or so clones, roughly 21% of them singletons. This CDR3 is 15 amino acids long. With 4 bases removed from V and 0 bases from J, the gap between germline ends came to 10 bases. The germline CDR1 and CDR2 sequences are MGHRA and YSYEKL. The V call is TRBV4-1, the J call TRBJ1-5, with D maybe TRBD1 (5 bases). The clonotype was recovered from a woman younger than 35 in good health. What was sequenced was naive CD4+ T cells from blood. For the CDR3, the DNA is TGCGCCAGCAGCCCAGGGCACTATAGCAATCAGCCCCAGCATTTT. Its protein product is CASSPGHYSNQPQHF.